This T cell receptor (beta chain) comes out of a study of cytomegalovirus exposure and HLA in healthy donors. The PCR ran on 60 Vbeta and 13 Jbeta primers. Study processing details: In a later analysis, the count reached 80 million or so unique TCR beta chains, with about 12 million shared. TCRdb keeps only in-frame clones here, not all; method: immunoSEQ multiplex PCR. V, J and clone size were drawn from that table, and D and trimming were deduced from the DNA. The top ten clones hold over 3% of a sample with approximately 150,000 clones, 76% of them seen once. Details on this clone: The antigen remains unidentified. Its ends do not fully match the called genes, so a read error is possible.

The CDR3 loop spans 11 amino acids. CDR1 MNHEY and CDR2 SVGAGI come from the germline V gene. Study observations and caveats: Common viral pathogens (according to a later analysis) appeared linked to several of the most significant clusters.

Sequenced sample: PBMCs. V usage is TRBV6-5 and J usage is TRBJ1-1, with D possibly matching TRBD1 (5 bases). This clonotype was sampled from a male donor in good health and CMV-seronegative. The CDR3 is CASSEALRGTF. CDR3 DNA sequence: TGTGCCAGCAGTGAAGCGCTTCGGGGGACTTTT.